Here is one T cell receptor (beta chain) with its context. Its antigen specificity is not known. Qualities for individual bases were not recorded, and no much larger clone is one base off. These data are taken from a study of cytomegalovirus exposure and HLA in healthy donors (dated by TCRdb to 2016 to 2017). In terms of the full investigation: An earlier analysis of around 600 of the donors reported about 290 Gb of sequence data and about 100 million unique TCR beta sequences from approximately 180 million T cells. Roughly 320 gigabases of sequencing data and approximately 92 million unique TCR sequences made up an early release that covered 500 to 700 HLA-typed donors. The genetic ancestry cluster associated with self-reported Caucasian donors included around 76% of the roughly 400 genotyped donors. The study aimed to test whether cataloging public T cell receptors could reveal signatures of past pathogen exposure. The study used immunosequencing to profile the T cell repertoires of 666 subjects and linked those repertoires to cytomegalovirus serostatus. Along with the approximately 650-subject first cohort, a separate validation cohort of some 130 different subjects was used. To predict cytomegalovirus infection status, the study combined high-throughput TCR immunosequencing, statistical association of individual TCRs with disease status, and machine learning. A later analysis re-analyzed previously published TCR beta repertoires from 600 to 850 donors and added high-resolution HLA genotyping to study TCR occurrence patterns. Rather than drawing on any new phenotypic data, the later analysis identified candidate immune exposures from TCR beta sequences and the way those sequences occurred across donors. An earlier analysis of 587 of the donors applied high-throughput TCR beta sequencing to assess whether each TCR beta V gene segment acted as functional or pseudogenic. Donor age, sex, ethnicity and CMV serostatus were compiled together with the repertoire data. A later genetic analysis took genome-wide SNP genotypes for about 55% of the 666 donors and used that subset as a discovery cohort. All discovery cohort repertoires had been generated using a single sequencing platform. Class I and class II HLA loci were covered by the typing at four-digit resolution. The number of donors typed differed by locus, with about 629-640 for A, B, C, DRB1 and DQB1, over 500 for DQA1, 600 to 610 for DPA1, and about 450 for DPB1. Five DR-DQ haplotypes were handled as single units for association and clustering, since linkage in the cohort was strong. Across 398 genotyped donors of the cohort, an average of approximately 240,000 unique TCR beta nucleotide sequences per donor were sequenced, and about a sixth of those sequences were non-productive. The investigation overall reported the following: CMV serostatus was the only immune exposure information available for the cohort. The 87-base-pair reads could not distinguish some IMGT-functional V segments, including TRBV6-2 and TRBV6-3, so those segments were excluded. An association between a missense DCLRE1C variant and V-gene and J-gene trimming of TCR beta chains was found in a later genetic analysis and replicated in an independent cohort. At a false discovery rate of 0.05, a later analysis linked 16,951 TCR beta sequences to specific HLA alleles. In an earlier analysis of around 600 of the donors, most TCR beta V segments appeared in productive rearrangements about 90% or about 30% of the time, broadly matching IMGT annotations. A total of 164 TCR beta chains were listed by the study as associated with cytomegalovirus. Roughly uniform sequencing depth across donors was assumed in presence/absence analyses, although this assumption may not hold. Correlated functional status among segregating V segments might reflect linkage disequilibrium, but an unknown experimental factor could not be ruled out. When HLA alleles, especially DR and DQ, strongly co-occurred, TCR associations were difficult to assign to individual alleles. Because counts were too low, 15 or so rarely observed V segments, including chromosome 9 orphons, were excluded from the earlier analysis of a few hundred of the donors. In both the original and validation cohorts, the classifier was reported to diagnose cytomegalovirus status with high specificity and sensitivity. A later analysis found that most CMV-associated TCR beta chains appeared HLA-restricted, with HLA associations seemingly driven largely by CMV exposure. Several of the top co-occurrence clusters appeared to be linked to parvovirus B19, influenza, CMV and Epstein-Barr virus, according to a later analysis. Most TCR sequences were observed very rarely across donors, whereas some public TCRs were present in many individuals. In a later analysis, the rate of TCR association differed among HLA loci, with DRB1 alleles having the most associated TCRs and HLA-C alleles having the fewest. A group of highly shared sequence variants was considered likely to be a technical artifact of the sequencing pipeline. The authors suggested that the approach could potentially be generalized to other disease states and immunological phenotypes. Compared with equally common non-associated chains, HLA-associated TCR beta chains in a later analysis were more clonally expanded and had lower generation probabilities. Because HLA typing was unavailable for some donors at each locus, only the typed subset was used in association tests. A further reported finding was that TCR beta sequences accurately predicted the HLA-A and HLA-B alleles for most subjects in the first cohort. This cohort had only TCR beta chains sequenced, and the lack of alpha or paired-chain data limited which features could be detected. In vitro tests confirmed that a few of the cytomegalovirus-associated TCR beta chains recognize cytomegalovirus antigens. According to a later genetic analysis, donors in an Asian-associated ancestry cluster had fewer N-insertions in productive TCRs than the approximately 610-donor mean.

In total, about 650 healthy bone marrow donors made up the cohort. At the time of sampling, all cohort members were nominally healthy, though unrecorded immune exposures were likely present. The donor tested CMV seropositive, placing the donor among the 250 to 300 seropositive members of the cohort. A peripheral blood sample was provided by each donor, and peripheral blood mononuclear cells were used for TCR beta sequencing. Genomic DNA was extracted from the blood cell samples with the Qiagen DNeasy Blood Extraction Kit. The V end gives up 1 base and the J end 8 bases, leaving 4 bases in the junction not matched to a gene. Its CDR3 holds 14 amino acids, cysteine through phenylalanine. Only the CDR3 DNA is retained, 42 bases long and in frame from the first base. Taken from the germline V gene, the CDR1 and CDR2 loops are KGHSH and LQKENI. The library was produced with the immunoSEQ multiplex PCR assay. A mixture of 60 forward primers for TCR Vbeta segments and 13 reverse primers for TCR Jbeta segments was used in the multiplex PCR. The CDR3 region of rearranged TCR beta genes was amplified from genomic DNA with a multiplex PCR assay. The amplified TCR beta libraries were sequenced on the Illumina HiSeq System as 87-base-pair reads. In the paper's pipeline: In a later analysis, around 80 million unique TCR beta chains were counted across the 650 to 750 repertoires, and roughly 11 million of these chains were shared by at least two donors. To remove PCR and sequencing errors, raw reads were error-corrected and collapsed into unique sequences using a nearest-neighbor algorithm that merged closely related sequences. Alignment of CDR3 sequences to IMGT reference sequences was used to assign V, D and J gene segments. For a sequence to be retained, at least a six-nucleotide match to both a V gene segment and a J gene segment was required. A rearrangement counted as productive if the CDR3 had no stop codons and remained in frame with V and J, and every other rearrangement counted as non-productive. Following IMGT convention, CDR3 was defined as the stretch from the second conserved V-encoded cysteine to the conserved J-encoded phenylalanine. The earlier analysis of about 530 of the donors excluded any sequence lacking an unambiguous match to a single V gene segment. In an earlier analysis of several hundred of the donors, V segments were called functional above 56.7% productive rearrangements and were called segregating when the between-donor standard deviation exceeded 5%. A statistical classification framework was built to diagnose cytomegalovirus status from the catalog of TCR beta chain sequences. V and J gene assignment, in a later analysis, came from comparing TCR nucleotide sequences with IMGT/GENE-DB human TR gene sequences. Using the TCRdist pipeline, a later analysis assigned CDR3 sequences along with most-parsimonious VDJ recombination scenarios. In a later analysis, every TCR beta chain was defined by the combination of its CDR3 amino acid sequence and its V-gene family, and reads without a unique V-gene family were dropped. To address suspected cross-contamination and a sequencing artifact, a later analysis removed 450 to 700 highly shared, low-generation-probability nucleotide sequences. In a later analysis, a clonal expansion index for each public chain was calculated from normalized within-repertoire ranks of inferred template counts. Generation probabilities in a later analysis came from a VDJ recombination model fitted to out-of-frame rearrangements, and those results were checked against IGoR. In a later analysis, hypergeometric tests were used to score TCR-TCR, TCR-HLA and TCR-CMV co-occurrence, with a repertoire-size bias correction applied to TCR pairs. False discovery rates were estimated in a later analysis by permuting HLA or CMV assignments 20 times. A later analysis grouped co-occurring TCRs with DBSCAN, adding TCRdist sequence similarity when clustering within HLA-allele-positive subsets. Co-occurrence clustering excluded repertoires with fewer than 30,000 or more than 120,000 public chains, plus five with anomalous nucleotide sharing. What TCRdb holds here is the immuneACCESS table cut down to in-frame rearrangements. Part of the clones is not present; checked against another copy, under half of the missing clones reflect an unresolved V gene, and the others are unexplained. V and J calls and clone size follow that table, whereas D and trimming were derived from the DNA. Present in this sample are 150,000 to 200,000 clones, 75% of which were seen just once. The top ten clones comprise approximately 11% of the sample.

The sample taken for sequencing was PBMCs. The sequence came from a man aged 18 to 30 in good health and CMV-seropositive. The chain was built from TRBV18 and TRBJ1-4; TRBD1 fits 7 bases in the junction. The sequenced DNA: TGTGCCAGCTCACCACTAGGGACAGCCGAAAAACTGTTTTTT. Its translation reads: CASSPLGTAEKLFF.